Below, 10 T cell receptor beta chains from the same sample are listed, as sequenced in a study of blood T cell repertoires in COVID-19. Measured with immunoSEQ multiplex PCR; TCRdb has only the in-frame clones, and not every one. The table includes about 390,000 clones, about 89% detected once. The source material was peripheral blood. The source of these receptors is a woman aged 60 to 75 with COVID-19, enrolled during active disease.

V usage is TRBV5-1 and J usage is TRBJ2-7, with D possibly being TRBD1 (6 bases). V gave up 4 bases and J gave up 6 bases, with 20 bases separating them. Germline assignment: CDR1 SGHRS and CDR2 YFSETQ. This CDR3 contains 15 residues. The CDR3 region is CASSLGFAGAGEQYF. The DNA for the CDR3 is TGCGCCAGCAGCCTAGGATTCGCAGGGGCAGGCGAGCAGTACTTC.

The chain links TRBV5-5 to TRBJ2-5; 11 nucleotides line up with TRBD2. J was trimmed by 5 bases and V by 3 bases; bases with no gene match: 15. CDR3 length: 18 amino acids. In germline, CDR1 is SGHKS, CDR2 YYEKEE (reference sequence). CDR3 sequence reads: CASSSSGLAGGLRETQYF. CDR3 nucleotide sequence: TGTGCCAGCAGCTCCAGTGGGCTAGCGGGGGGTCTTCGGGAGACCCAGTACTTC.

The chain links TRBV3-1 (or the pseudogene TRBV3-2) to TRBJ2-5; TRBD2 might be the D (7 bases). Per the germline V gene, CDR1 is LGHDT and CDR2 is YNNKEL (reference sequence). This CDR3 region has 15 residues. V shed 5 bases and J shed 2 bases, with 15 bases lying between them. The CDR3 reads CASSFGGGTQETQYF. The CDR3 DNA is TGTGCCAGCAGCTTCGGCGGGGGCACTCAAGAGACCCAGTACTTC.

The gene calls are TRBV19 and TRBJ1-5; TRBD1 agrees at 10 bases. CDR1 LNHDA and CDR2 SQIVND come from the germline V gene (reference sequence). The CDR3 spans 18 residues. J was trimmed by 0 bases and V by 3 bases; bases with no gene match: 8. For the CDR3, the DNA is TGTGCCAGTAGTATGCGGGGACAGGGGCCAACTAGCAATCAGCCCCAGCATTTT. This encodes CASSMRGQGPTSNQPQHF.

The sample holds one count of this clone. This chain joins TRBV7-9 and TRBJ1-1; D is ambiguous. V lost 3 bases to trimming and J lost 1 base, with 6 bases between them. Germline V gives CDR1 SEHNR, CDR2 FQNEAQ (reference sequence). The CDR3 loop spans 13 amino acids. CDR3 protein: CASSFGANTEAFF. DNA of the CDR3: TGTGCCAGCAGCTTCGGAGCGAACACTGAAGCTTTCTTT.

The chain is built from TRBV30 and TRBJ2-2; TRBD1 matches at 11 bases. Germline CDR1 and CDR2: GTSNPN and SVGIG (reference sequence). CDR3 length: 14 amino acids. The V segment lost 7 bases and the J segment 5 bases; nucleotides outside the gene matches: 6. This CDR3 reads CALPRDRGTGELFF. CDR3 DNA sequence: TGTGCCTTGCCCCGGGACAGGGGGACCGGGGAGCTGTTTTTT.

V is TRBV15 and J is TRBJ1-1; no reliable D call. The CDR3 has 12 residues. V was clipped by 1 base and J by 6 bases, with 6 bases between them. Germline loops: CDR1 LNHNV, CDR2 YYDKDF (reference sequence). In DNA form, the CDR3 reads TGTGCCACCAGCAGAGGAGGAGCTGAAGCTTTCTTT. Its protein product is CATSRGGAEAFF.

The rearrangement links TRBV6-5 to TRBJ1-1; D is ambiguous. The germline V and J ends were trimmed by 6 bases and 1 base, with 12 bases remaining between them. The germline gives CDR1 MNHEY, CDR2 SVGAGI. The CDR3 covers 14 residues. The CDR3 loop is CASRLTATNTEAFF. Written as DNA, the CDR3 is TGTGCCAGCAGACTAACGGCTACGAACACTGAAGCTTTCTTT.

The J gene is TRBJ1-2, the V gene TRBV27; weak D call: TRBD1 (6 bases). Trimming cost V 3 bases and J 5 bases, with 10 bases left between them. This CDR3 comprises 13 residues. Germline CDR1 reads MNHEY; CDR2 reads SMNVEV (reference sequence). In nucleotides, the CDR3 is TGTGCCAGCAGTTTTGGGGGCCTATATGGCTACACCTTC. It encodes CASSFGGLYGYTF.

This clone was seen a single time. This chain uses TRBV18 with TRBJ1-4; possibly TRBD1 for D (6 bases). CDR1 is KGHSH, CDR2 LQKENI, per germline. CDR3 length equals 15 residues. V gave up 5 bases and J gave up 0 bases, with 10 bases separating them. The CDR3 is CASSGRQATNEKLFF. CDR3 coding DNA: TGTGCCAGCTCAGGTCGACAGGCAACTAATGAAAAACTGTTTTTT.